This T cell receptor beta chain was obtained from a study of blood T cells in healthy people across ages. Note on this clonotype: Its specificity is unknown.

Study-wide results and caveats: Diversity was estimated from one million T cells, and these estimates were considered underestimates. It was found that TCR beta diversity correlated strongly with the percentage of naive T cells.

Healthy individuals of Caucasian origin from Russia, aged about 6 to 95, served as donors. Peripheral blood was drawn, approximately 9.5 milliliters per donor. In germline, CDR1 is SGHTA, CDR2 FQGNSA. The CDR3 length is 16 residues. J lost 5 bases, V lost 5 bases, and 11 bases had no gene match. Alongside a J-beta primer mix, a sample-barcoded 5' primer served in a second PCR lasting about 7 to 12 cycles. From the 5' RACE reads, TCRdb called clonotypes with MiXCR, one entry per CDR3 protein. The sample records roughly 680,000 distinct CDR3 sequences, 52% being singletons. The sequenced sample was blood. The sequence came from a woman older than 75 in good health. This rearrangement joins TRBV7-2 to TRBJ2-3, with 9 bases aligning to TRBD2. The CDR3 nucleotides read TGTGCCAGCAGCCCATACTTTAGCGGGAGCGGAGATACGCAGTATTTT. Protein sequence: CASSPYFSGSGDTQYF.